This T cell receptor beta chain was identified during a study of blood T cell repertoires in COVID-19. Study-wide background: Acute and convalescent COVID-19 samples came from the United States, Italy and Spain. T cells, B-cell-depleted T cells, or PBMCs supplied cDNA or gDNA.

Adults between about 18 and 95 years of age took part from 20 to 25 US areas. For recovered donors of Cohort 3, there were two negative PCRs, clearance, or symptom resolution. Losses at the gene ends were 2 bases for V and 6 bases for J; bases not matched to a gene: 10. CDR1 LGHNT and CDR2 FRNRAP come from the germline V gene. There are 17 residues in the CDR3. Generated by immunoSEQ multiplex PCR, the TCRdb table keeps only in-frame clones and is missing some. The sample has about 350,000 clones; over 75% are singletons. This receptor was taken from a woman aged 25 to 39 who had recovered from COVID-19. The genes are TRBV12-5 and TRBJ2-1; TRBD2 matches at 10 bases. Sequencing was carried out using PBMCs or T cells enriched from blood (not recorded which). Written as DNA, the CDR3 is TGTGCTAGTGGTTTGCCTCCAGCGGGGGGGCCTGGCAATGAGCAGTTCTTC. This encodes CASGLPPAGGPGNEQFF.